This T cell receptor beta chain stems from a study of CD8 T cells in Susac syndrome. Overall study findings and caveats: Clonal expansion was missing from Susac syndrome CD4+ T cell repertoires.

Random hexamers were used to reverse transcribe an amount of about 0.5 to 1 ug RNA. Amplification of TCR beta CDR3 used immunoSEQ multiplex PCR across 54 Vbeta and 13 Jbeta. TCRdb re-derived calls from the immunoSEQ multiplex PCR reads in MiXCR, one entry per CDR3 protein. The sample has hundreds of thousands of distinct CDR3 sequences, about 94% seen once. Points on this clonotype: Its antigen remains unknown.

The patients with Susac syndrome satisfied recently defined diagnostic criteria for either definite or probable disease. FACS enriched CD8+ TEMRA cells, while bulk CD8+ and CD4+ were negatively isolated. The source is a human donor with Susac syndrome. The sequenced sample consisted of CD4+ T cells from PBMCs.

As DNA, the CDR3 is TGTGCCTGGAGTGTACTTATGGCGAGGACTTTCTTT. Protein: CAWSVLMARTFF. This chain links TRBV30 with TRBJ1-1; D is undetermined. The germline CDR1 and CDR2 sequences are GTSNPN and SVGIG (reference sequence). The length of the CDR3 is 12 residues. Trimming removed 0 bases at V and 12 bases at J, with 14 bases between.